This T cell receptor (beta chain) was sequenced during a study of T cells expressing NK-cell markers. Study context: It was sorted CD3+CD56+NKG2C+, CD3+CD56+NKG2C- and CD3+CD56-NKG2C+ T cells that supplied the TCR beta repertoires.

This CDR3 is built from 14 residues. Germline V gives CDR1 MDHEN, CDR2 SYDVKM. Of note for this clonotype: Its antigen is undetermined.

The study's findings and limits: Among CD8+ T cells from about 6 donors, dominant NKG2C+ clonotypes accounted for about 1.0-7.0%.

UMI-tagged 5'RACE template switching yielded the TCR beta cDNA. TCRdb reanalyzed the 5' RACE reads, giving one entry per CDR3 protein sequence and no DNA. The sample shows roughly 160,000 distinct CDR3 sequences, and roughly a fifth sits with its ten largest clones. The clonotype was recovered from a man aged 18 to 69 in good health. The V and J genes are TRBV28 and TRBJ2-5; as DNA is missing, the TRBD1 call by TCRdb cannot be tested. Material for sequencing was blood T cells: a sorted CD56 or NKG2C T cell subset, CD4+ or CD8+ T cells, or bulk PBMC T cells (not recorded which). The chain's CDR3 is CASSIDRGRETQYF.